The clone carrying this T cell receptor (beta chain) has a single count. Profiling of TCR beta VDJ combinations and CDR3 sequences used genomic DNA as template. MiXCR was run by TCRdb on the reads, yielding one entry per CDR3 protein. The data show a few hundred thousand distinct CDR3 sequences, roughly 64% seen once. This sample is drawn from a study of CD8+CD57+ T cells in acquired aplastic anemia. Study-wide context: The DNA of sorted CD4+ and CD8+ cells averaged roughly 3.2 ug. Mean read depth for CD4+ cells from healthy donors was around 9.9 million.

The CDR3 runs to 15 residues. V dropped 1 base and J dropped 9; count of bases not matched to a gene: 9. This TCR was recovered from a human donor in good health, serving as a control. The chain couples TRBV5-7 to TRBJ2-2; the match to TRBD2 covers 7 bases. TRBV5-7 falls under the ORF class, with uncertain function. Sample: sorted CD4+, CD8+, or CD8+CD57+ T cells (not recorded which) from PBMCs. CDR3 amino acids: CASSLTGEGRRELFF. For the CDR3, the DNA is TGTGCCAGCAGCTTGACCGGGGAGGGACGCCGGGAGCTGTTTTTT.